One sample yielded the 5 T cell receptor beta chains listed below, sequenced in a study of T cell responses to AZD1222 COVID-19 vaccine (TCRdb year 2021). The time point label, read with the paper, signifies: about 28 days (+/-7) after the second vaccine dose. Read against the paper, the sample's treatment or condition label means: meningococcal conjugate vaccine given as trial control. Library prep was done by the immunoSEQ multiplex PCR assay. Drawn from immuneACCESS, this table holds only the in-frame rearrangements with V and J called that TCRdb kept. Clones are partly lost; checked studies trace under half to an unresolved V gene and leave the rest unexplained. The sample yields over 120,000 clones; approximately 88% were counted once. The ten most abundant clones make up about 4.9% of the sample. This specimen was peripheral blood, taken 28 days after the second dose of the MenACWY control vaccine. Receptors originate from an adult who received the MenACWY meningococcal vaccine as a control.

This clone was counted a few times. This rearrangement joins TRBV6-5 to TRBJ2-7; D remains ambiguous. CDR3 length: 13 residues. CDR1 is MNHEY and CDR2 is SVGAGI in the germline V gene. V was trimmed by 11 bases and J by 0 bases, leaving 14 bases between them. CDR3 sequence reads: CAGSQRSSYEQYF. CDR3 coding DNA: TGTGCCGGATCTCAACGCAGCTCCTACGAGCAGTACTTC.

The chain recombines TRBV19 with TRBJ1-2; 9 bases line up with TRBD1. The V and J ends lost 5 bases and 8 bases, in that order; junction bases with no gene match: 6. The CDR3 is 13 amino acids. The germline CDR1 and CDR2 sequences are LNHDA and SQIVND (reference sequence). The CDR3 DNA sequence: TGTGCCAGTAGTTCCTATGACAGGGGGGGCTACACCTTC. Translating it yields CASSSYDRGGYTF.

J is TRBJ1-2 and V is TRBV3-1 (or the pseudogene TRBV3-2); D may be TRBD1 (5 bases). The germline V gene has CDR1 LGHDT and CDR2 YNNKEL (reference sequence). The CDR3 contains 17 residues. Trimming cost V 1 base and J 7 bases, with 22 bases left between them. CDR3 nucleotides: TGTGCCAGCAGCCAAGGCCAGGGCTCTCTTGGGAGCCGTGGCTACACCTTC. As protein: CASSQGQGSLGSRGYTF.

The J gene is TRBJ1-3, the V gene TRBV9; 7 bases line up with TRBD1. The CDR3 is made up of 15 amino acids. Germline V CDR1 and CDR2: SGDLS, YYNGEE. After removal of 4 bases from V and 0 bases from J, the junction contained 4 bases not matched to a gene. The CDR3 bases are TGTGCCAGCAGCTGGACAGGCCTCTCTGGAAACACCATATATTTT. As protein: CASSWTGLSGNTIYF.

J is TRBJ2-2 and V is TRBV7-2; D is possibly TRBD1 (5 bases). Trimming removed 2 bases from V and 4 bases from J, with 8 bases in between. The germline gives CDR1 SGHTA, CDR2 FQGNSA. The length of the CDR3 is 14 residues. The CDR3 DNA is TGTGCCAGCAGCTTACAAGGGGTCACCGGGGAGCTGTTTTTT. Translating gives CASSLQGVTGELFF.